Sequencing of this TCR beta chain was carried out in a study of beta chain features in type 1 diabetes. Study-level results: There was no resolution here of whether HLA type influences TCRB rearrangement. A closer apparent resemblance between naive, central memory and Treg TCRB repertoires was seen in patients than in healthy donors. More deletions and fewer insertions at VDJ junctions were found in patients with type 1 diabetes.

Sequencing targeted expressed TCRB transcripts, as all isolated RNA had been reverse transcribed. The repertoire was sequenced with immunoSEQ multiplex PCR; TCRdb's copy has only in-frame clones and lacks some. Of 900,000 or so clones in the sample, roughly 17% were seen once. Every participating donor gave one draw, a heparinised blood sample averaging around 0.11 L. For this clone: What it recognizes is unknown.

The germline gives CDR1 LGHNA, CDR2 YNFKEQ. V lost 10 bases to trimming and J lost 2 bases, with 24 bases between them. This CDR3 has 17 residues. Material: naive CD4+ T cells from blood. The clonotype originates from a woman aged 18-35 years in good health. V gene TRBV4-2 combines with J gene TRBJ1-3; D gene uncertain. In DNA form, the CDR3 reads TGTGCCACGACTAAAAGAGAGGAGGAGCTAGCTGGAAACACCATATATTTT. It encodes CATTKREEELAGNTIYF.